This entry features one T cell receptor beta chain sequence. Germline CDR1 reads MGHRA; CDR2 reads YSYEKL. Trimming cost V 3 bases and J 1 base; bases outside gene matches: 3. There are 15 residues in the CDR3. The record originates from a study of early T cells in non-severe SARS-CoV-2 infection. MiXCR was run by TCRdb on the 5' RACE reads, yielding one entry per CDR3 protein. The table shows fewer than 80,000 distinct CDR3 sequences, with under 15% occurring only once. This TCR derives from an adult who was a healthcare worker with PCR-confirmed SARS-CoV-2 infection or an uninfected control (not recorded which). The sample was whole blood. The V and J genes are TRBV4-1 and TRBJ2-5; 9 positions agree with TRBD2. The CDR3 here is CASSHASGVQETQYF. The CDR3 bases are TGCGCCAGCAGCCATGCTAGCGGGGTCCAAGAGACCCAGTACTTC.